These T cell receptor beta chains were read from a single sample in a study of T cell responses to AZD1222 COVID-19 vaccine. The method was immunoSEQ multiplex PCR; TCRdb's version includes in-frame clones alone and lacks a portion of them. In the table there are about 76,000 clones, 65% to 80% of which are singletons. The specimen was peripheral blood, collected 28 days after the second dose of the MenACWY control vaccine. The source is an adult who received the MenACWY meningococcal vaccine as a control. Both conserved end residues are part of each CDR3. The D gene is left open where the match is weak. Some rows mark clone size as missing; the rest say once, few, many or name a class of expanded clone.

j_call v_call clone_size d_call cdr3_aa cdr3_nt
TRBJ1-5 TRBV5-6 . . CASSFAGEDNQPQHF TGTGCCAGCAGCTTTGCAGGGGAGGACAATCAGCCCCAGCATTTT
TRBJ1-4 TRBV28 . . CASSSPRGANEKLFF TGTGCCAGCAGTTCCCCCCGGGGGGCTAATGAAAAACTGTTTTTT
TRBJ1-6 TRBV25-1 . . CASSSGDNSPLHF TGTGCCAGCAGTTCAGGAGATAATTCACCCCTCCACTTT
TRBJ2-3 TRBV11-1 . TRBD1 CASSHIGQGNTDTQYF TGTGCCAGCAGCCATATCGGACAGGGTAACACAGATACGCAGTATTTT
TRBJ2-2 TRBV11-2 . TRBD2 CASSRTSGLNTGELFF TGTGCCAGCAGCCGGACTAGCGGGTTGAACACCGGGGAGCTGTTTTTT
TRBJ1-6 TRBV30 . . CAWKDVSGGLNSPLHF TGTGCCTGGAAGGATGTGTCGGGGGGCCTTAATTCACCCCTCCACTTT
TRBJ2-1 TRBV5-4 . . CASSLDQGPSSYNEQFF TGTGCCAGCAGCTTGGACCAGGGTCCAAGCTCCTACAATGAGCAGTTCTTC
TRBJ2-1 TRBV24-1 . TRBD2 CATSDPAGTRGNEQFF TGTGCCACCAGTGATCCCGCCGGGACTAGGGGCAATGAGCAGTTCTTC
TRBJ2-7 TRBV5-5 . TRBD1 CASSLRAGGDEQYF TGTGCCAGCAGCTTGAGGGCAGGGGGCGACGAGCAGTACTTC
TRBJ1-1 TRBV28 . . CASSPSPTYTEAFF TGTGCCAGCAGCCCTAGTCCGACCTACACTGAAGCTTTCTTT
TRBJ2-3 TRBV5-5 few TRBD2 CASSLLASGRGTDTQYF TGTGCCAGCAGCTTACTTGCTAGCGGGAGGGGCACAGATACGCAGTATTTT
TRBJ2-1 TRBV7-8 once TRBD1 CASSLEGASYNEQFF TGTGCCAGCAGCTTAGAGGGGGCGTCCTACAATGAGCAGTTCTTC
TRBJ1-2 TRBV20-1 few . CSAAVEGGYTF TGCAGTGCTGCAGTGGAGGGTGGCTACACCTTC
TRBJ2-7 TRBV2 . . CASSSENYEQYF TGTGCCAGCAGCTCCGAGAACTACGAGCAGTACTTC
TRBJ1-2 TRBV6-5 few . CASSLVGTGYTF TGTGCCAGCAGTCTCGTAGGGACTGGCTACACCTTC
TRBJ2-2 TRBV2 . . CASKATNTGELFF TGTGCCAGCAAGGCAACCAACACCGGGGAGCTGTTTTTT
TRBJ1-6 TRBV6-1 . . CASSEASAGSPLHF TGTGCCAGCAGTGAAGCCTCGGCGGGCTCACCCCTCCACTTT
TRBJ1-6 TRBV6-2/TRBV6-3 . . CASSHPGSPLHF TGTGCCAGCAGCCACCCTGGATCACCCCTCCACTTT
TRBJ2-1 TRBV6-5 once . CASCRDASYNEQFF TGTGCCAGCTGCAGGGACGCATCCTACAATGAGCAGTTCTTC
TRBJ1-6 TRBV9 . . CASSKRQMDNSPLHF TGTGCCAGCAGCAAACGACAGATGGATAATTCACCCCTCCACTTT
TRBJ2-1 TRBV2 . . CASTPAGGLVGNEQFF TGTGCCAGCACCCCCGCCGGGGGGCTGGTCGGAAATGAGCAGTTCTTC
TRBJ1-1 TRBV6-1 . . CASSEILGEAFF TGTGCCAGCAGTGAGATACTCGGTGAAGCTTTCTTT
TRBJ1-5 TRBV11-2 . TRBD1 CASSKDRDRSNQPQHF TGTGCCAGCAGCAAGGACAGGGACAGGTCCAATCAGCCCCAGCATTTT
TRBJ1-6 TRBV29-1 . . CSVEGDGGNSPLHF TGCAGCGTTGAAGGGGACGGGGGTAATTCACCCCTCCACTTT
TRBJ2-7 TRBV3-1/TRBV3-2 few . CASSPAGSGGQYF TGTGCCAGCAGCCCTGCAGGGTCCGGGGGGCAGTACTTC
TRBJ2-7 TRBV5-1 . . CASSEKGGSYEQYF TGCGCCAGCAGCGAGAAGGGGGGCAGTTACGAGCAGTACTTC
TRBJ1-1 TRBV9 . . CASSPFGGNTEAFF TGTGCCAGCAGCCCTTTCGGGGGGAACACTGAAGCTTTCTTT
TRBJ1-3 TRBV11-2 . TRBD1 CASSLGRGPVAGNTIYF TGTGCCAGCAGCTTAGGAAGGGGGCCTGTTGCTGGAAACACCATATATTTT
TRBJ1-5 TRBV2 . . CASSVGRSNQPQHF TGTGCCAGCAGTGTCGGCCGATCGAATCAGCCCCAGCATTTT
TRBJ1-2 TRBV7-9 . TRBD1 CASSSQTGNYGYTF TGTGCCAGCAGCTCCCAGACAGGGAACTATGGCTACACCTTC
TRBJ2-7 TRBV15 . . CATSSFTYEQYF TGTGCCACCAGCAGTTTTACCTACGAGCAGTACTTC
TRBJ2-2 TRBV9 . . CASSVGVANTGELFF TGTGCCAGCAGCGTAGGAGTGGCGAACACCGGGGAGCTGTTTTTT
TRBJ2-3 TRBV5-1 . TRBD2 CASSLEASGSVDTQYF TGCGCCAGCAGCTTGGAAGCTAGCGGGAGTGTAGATACGCAGTATTTT
TRBJ1-2 TRBV3-1/TRBV3-2 few . CASSQAGANYGYTF TGTGCCAGCAGCCAAGCGGGGGCTAACTATGGCTACACCTTC
TRBJ2-3 TRBV2 . TRBD1 CASSDRQGGTDTQYF TGTGCCAGCAGTGACCGACAGGGCGGGACAGATACGCAGTATTTT
TRBJ1-2 TRBV11-2 . . CASSSQNGYGYTF TGTGCCAGCAGCTCTCAGAACGGCTATGGCTACACCTTC